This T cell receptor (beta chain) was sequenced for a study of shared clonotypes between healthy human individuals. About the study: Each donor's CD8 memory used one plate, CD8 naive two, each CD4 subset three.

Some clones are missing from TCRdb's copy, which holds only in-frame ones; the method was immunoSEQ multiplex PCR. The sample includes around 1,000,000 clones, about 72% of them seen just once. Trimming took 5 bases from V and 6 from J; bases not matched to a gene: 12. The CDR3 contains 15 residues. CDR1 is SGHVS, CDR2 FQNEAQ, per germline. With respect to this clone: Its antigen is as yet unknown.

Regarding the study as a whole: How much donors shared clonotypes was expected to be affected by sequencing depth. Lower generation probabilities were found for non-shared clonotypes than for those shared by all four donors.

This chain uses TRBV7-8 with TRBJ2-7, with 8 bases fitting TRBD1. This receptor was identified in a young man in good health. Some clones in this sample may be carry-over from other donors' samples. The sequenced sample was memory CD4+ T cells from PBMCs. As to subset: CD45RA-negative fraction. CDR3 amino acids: CASSPGQGGTREQYF. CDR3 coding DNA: TGTGCCAGCAGCCCCGGACAGGGAGGCACCCGCGAGCAGTACTTC.